This T cell receptor (beta chain) originates from a study of T cell responses to AZD1222 COVID-19 vaccine. Study results and limitations: Compared with day 0, the breadth and depth of the Spike-specific TCR repertoire rose significantly after two doses of AZD1222. Of spike-specific TCRs, nearly half reportedly target regions left unmutated in variants. Donors were largely white British and mainly female; clonal diversity was possibly underestimated.

This CDR3 contains 11 residues. Trimming cost V 6 bases and J 3 bases, with 8 bases left between them. Germline CDR1 and CDR2: SQVTM and ANQGSEA. Data came from immunoSEQ multiplex PCR; TCRdb stores just in-frame clones and leaves some out. Of 130,000 or so clones listed, about 85% are singletons. Second-dose intervals of approximately 4 or approximately 12 weeks were pooled. As to this clone: What it recognizes is unknown.

This clonotype originated in an adult who received the AZD1222 COVID-19 vaccine. This chain links TRBV29-1 with TRBJ1-1; D gene uncertain. Sequenced material: peripheral blood, taken 28 days after the second AZD1222 dose. CDR3: CSVHLYTEAFF. The CDR3 DNA follows: TGCAGCGTCCACCTCTACACTGAAGCTTTCTTT.